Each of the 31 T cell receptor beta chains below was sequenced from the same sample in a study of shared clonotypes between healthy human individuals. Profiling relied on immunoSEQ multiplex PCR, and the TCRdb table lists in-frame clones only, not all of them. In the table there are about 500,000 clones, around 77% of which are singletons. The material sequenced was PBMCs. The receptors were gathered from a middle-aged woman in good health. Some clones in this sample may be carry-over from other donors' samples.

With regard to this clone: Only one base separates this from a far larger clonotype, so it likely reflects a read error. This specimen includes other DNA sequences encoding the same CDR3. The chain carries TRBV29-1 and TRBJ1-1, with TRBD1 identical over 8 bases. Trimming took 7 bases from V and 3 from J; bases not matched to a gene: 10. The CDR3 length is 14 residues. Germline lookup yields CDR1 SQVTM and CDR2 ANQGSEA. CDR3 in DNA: TGCAGCGCCGCCGACAGGGGAGAGTACACTGAAGCTTTCTTT. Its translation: CSAADRGEYTEAFF.

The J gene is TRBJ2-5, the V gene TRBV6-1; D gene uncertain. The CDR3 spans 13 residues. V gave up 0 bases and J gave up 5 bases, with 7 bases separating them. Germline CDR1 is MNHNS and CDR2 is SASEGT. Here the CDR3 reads CASSEAYWETQYF. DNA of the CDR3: TGTGCCAGCAGTGAAGCGTACTGGGAGACCCAGTACTTC.

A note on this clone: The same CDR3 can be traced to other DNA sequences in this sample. The CDR3 region is CASSIGPNNEQFF. CDR3 nucleotide sequence: TGTGCCAGTAGTATAGGACCGAACAATGAGCAGTTCTTC. The chain carries TRBV19 and TRBJ2-1; D ambiguous. The V end was cut by 1 base, the J end by 5 bases, with 6 bases between. This CDR3 is 13 amino acids long. Germline CDR1 LNHDA, CDR2 SQIVND (reference sequence).

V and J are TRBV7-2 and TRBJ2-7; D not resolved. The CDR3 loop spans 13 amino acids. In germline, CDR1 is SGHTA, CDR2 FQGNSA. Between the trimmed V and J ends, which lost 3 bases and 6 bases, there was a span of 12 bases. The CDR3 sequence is CASSLNSIGEQYF. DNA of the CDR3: TGTGCCAGCAGCTTGAACAGTATTGGCGAGCAGTACTTC.

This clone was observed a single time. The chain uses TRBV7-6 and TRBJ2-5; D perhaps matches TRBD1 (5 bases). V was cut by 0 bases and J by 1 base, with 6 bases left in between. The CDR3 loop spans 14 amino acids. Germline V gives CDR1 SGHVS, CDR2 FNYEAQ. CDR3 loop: CASSLARAQETQYF. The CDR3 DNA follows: TGTGCCAGCAGCTTAGCCAGGGCCCAAGAGACCCAGTACTTC.

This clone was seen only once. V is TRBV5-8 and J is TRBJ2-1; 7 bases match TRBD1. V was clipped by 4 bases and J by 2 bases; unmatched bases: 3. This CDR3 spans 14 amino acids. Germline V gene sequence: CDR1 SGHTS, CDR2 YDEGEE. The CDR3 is CASSRDSTYNEQFF. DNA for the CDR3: TGTGCCAGCAGCCGGGACAGCACCTACAATGAGCAGTTCTTC. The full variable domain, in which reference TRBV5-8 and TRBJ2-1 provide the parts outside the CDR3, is EAGVTQSPTHLIKTRGQQATLRCSPISGHTSVYWYQQALGLGLQFLLWYDEGEERNRGNFPPRFSGRQFPNYSSELNVNALELEDSALYLCASSRDSTYNEQFFGPGTRLTVL.

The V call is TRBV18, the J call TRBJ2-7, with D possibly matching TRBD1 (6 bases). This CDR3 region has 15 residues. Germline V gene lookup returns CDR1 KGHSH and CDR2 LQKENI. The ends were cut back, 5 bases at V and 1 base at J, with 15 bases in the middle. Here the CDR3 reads CASSTDSLSSYEQYF. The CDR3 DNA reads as TGTGCCAGCTCAACGGACAGTTTATCTTCCTACGAGCAGTACTTC.

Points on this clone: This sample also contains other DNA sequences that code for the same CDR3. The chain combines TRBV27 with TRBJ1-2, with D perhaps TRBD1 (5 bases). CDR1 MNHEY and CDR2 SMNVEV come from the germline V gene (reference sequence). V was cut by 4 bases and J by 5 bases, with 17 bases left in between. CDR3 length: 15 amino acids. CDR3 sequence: CASSSRGGGGYGYTF. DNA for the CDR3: TGTGCCAGCAGTTCCCGGGGCGGGGGGGGTTATGGCTACACCTTC.

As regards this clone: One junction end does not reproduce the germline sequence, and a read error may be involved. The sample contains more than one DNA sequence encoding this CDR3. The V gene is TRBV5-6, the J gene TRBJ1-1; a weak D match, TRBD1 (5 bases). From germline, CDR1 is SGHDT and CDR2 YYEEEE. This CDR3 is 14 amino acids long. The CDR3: CTSSPRGAWTEAFF. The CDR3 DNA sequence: TGTACCAGCAGCCCTCGAGGGGCTTGGACCGAAGCTTTCTTT.

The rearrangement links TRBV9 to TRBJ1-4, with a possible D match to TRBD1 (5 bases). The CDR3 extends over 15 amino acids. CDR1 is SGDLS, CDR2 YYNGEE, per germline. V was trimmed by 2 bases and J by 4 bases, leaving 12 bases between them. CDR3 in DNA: TGTGCCAGCAGCGTCTCTGGGACCGGTAATGAAAAACTGTTTTTT. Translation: CASSVSGTGNEKLFF.

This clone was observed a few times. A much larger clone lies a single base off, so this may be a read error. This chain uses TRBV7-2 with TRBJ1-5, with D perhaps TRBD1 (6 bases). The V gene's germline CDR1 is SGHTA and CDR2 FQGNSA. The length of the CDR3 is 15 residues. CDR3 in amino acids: CASSLQQGGNQPRHF. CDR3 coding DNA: TGTGCCAGCAGCTTACAACAGGGAGGCAATCAGCCCCGGCATTTT.

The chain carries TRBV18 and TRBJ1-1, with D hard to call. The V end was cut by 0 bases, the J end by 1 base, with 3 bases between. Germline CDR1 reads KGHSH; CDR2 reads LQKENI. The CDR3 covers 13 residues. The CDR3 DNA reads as TGTGCCAGCTCACCACCCCAGAACACTGAAGCTTTCTTT. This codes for CASSPPQNTEAFF.

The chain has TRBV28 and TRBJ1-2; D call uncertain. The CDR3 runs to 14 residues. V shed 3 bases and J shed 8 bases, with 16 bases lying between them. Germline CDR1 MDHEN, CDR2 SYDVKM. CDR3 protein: CASSFPNELSGYTF. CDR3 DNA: TGTGCCAGCAGTTTCCCCAACGAGCTTTCGGGCTACACCTTC.

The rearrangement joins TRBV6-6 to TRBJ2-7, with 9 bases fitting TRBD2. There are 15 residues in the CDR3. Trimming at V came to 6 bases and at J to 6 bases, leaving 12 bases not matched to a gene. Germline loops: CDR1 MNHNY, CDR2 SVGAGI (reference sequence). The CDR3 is CASSRLALAGVEQYF. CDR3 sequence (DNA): TGTGCCAGCAGCCGATTGGCATTAGCGGGAGTCGAGCAGTACTTC.

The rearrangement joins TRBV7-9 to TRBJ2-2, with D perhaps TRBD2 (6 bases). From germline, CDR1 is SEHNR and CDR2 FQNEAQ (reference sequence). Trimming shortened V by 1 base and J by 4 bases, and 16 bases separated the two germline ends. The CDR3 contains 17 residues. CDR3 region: CASSLVASEIVTGELFF. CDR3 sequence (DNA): TGTGCCAGCAGCTTAGTGGCTAGCGAAATAGTCACCGGGGAGCTGTTTTTT.

The CDR3 DNA reads as TGTGCCACCAGCAGAGGATACCCGTCGCTAGCGAGCAATGAGCAGTTCTTC. The encoded protein is CATSRGYPSLASNEQFF. This chain links TRBV15 with TRBJ2-1; a possible D gene is TRBD2 (6 bases). The CDR3 length is 17 residues. Trimming took off 1 base at V and 6 bases at J, with 19 bases between the two ends. Germline lookup yields CDR1 LNHNV and CDR2 YYDKDF (reference sequence). The variable domain in full, completed from reference TRBV15 and TRBJ2-1, reads DAMVIQNPRYQVTQFGKPVTLSCSQTLNHNVMYWYQQKSSQAPKLLFHYYDKDFNNEADTPDNFQSRRPNTSFCFLDIRSPGLGDTAMYLCATSRGYPSLASNEQFFGPGTRLTVL.

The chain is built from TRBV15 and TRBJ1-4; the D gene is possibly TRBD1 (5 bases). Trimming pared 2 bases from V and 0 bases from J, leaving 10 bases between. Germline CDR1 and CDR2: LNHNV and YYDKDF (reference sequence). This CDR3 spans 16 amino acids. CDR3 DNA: TGTGCCACCAGCAGATCGGGGCCGGCAACTAATGAAAAACTGTTTTTT. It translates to CATSRSGPATNEKLFF.

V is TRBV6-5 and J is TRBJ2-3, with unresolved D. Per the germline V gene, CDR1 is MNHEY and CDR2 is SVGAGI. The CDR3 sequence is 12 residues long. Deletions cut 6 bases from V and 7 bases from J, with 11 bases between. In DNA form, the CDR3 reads TGTGCCAGCAGCCCGACCGGGCATACGCAGTATTTT. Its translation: CASSPTGHTQYF.

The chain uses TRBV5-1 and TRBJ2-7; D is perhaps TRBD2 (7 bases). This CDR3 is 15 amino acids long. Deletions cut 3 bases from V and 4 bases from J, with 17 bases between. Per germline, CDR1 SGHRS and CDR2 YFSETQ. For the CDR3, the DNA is TGCGCCAGCAGCTCGGCCGGACAGCGGGAATACGAGCAGTACTTC. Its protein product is CASSSAGQREYEQYF.

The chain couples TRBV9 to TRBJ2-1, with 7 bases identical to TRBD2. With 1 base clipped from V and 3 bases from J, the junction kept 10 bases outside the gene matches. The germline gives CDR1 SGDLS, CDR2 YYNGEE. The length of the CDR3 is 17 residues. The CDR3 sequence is CASSVSVAGRDYNEQFF. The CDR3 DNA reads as TGTGCCAGCAGCGTATCGGTTGCGGGGAGGGACTACAATGAGCAGTTCTTC. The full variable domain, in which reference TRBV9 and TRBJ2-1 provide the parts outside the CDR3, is DSGVTQTPKHLITATGQRVTLRCSPRSGDLSVYWYQQSLDQGLQFLIQYYNGEERAKGNILERFSAQQFPDLHSELNLSSLELGDSALYFCASSVSVAGRDYNEQFFGPGTRLTVL.

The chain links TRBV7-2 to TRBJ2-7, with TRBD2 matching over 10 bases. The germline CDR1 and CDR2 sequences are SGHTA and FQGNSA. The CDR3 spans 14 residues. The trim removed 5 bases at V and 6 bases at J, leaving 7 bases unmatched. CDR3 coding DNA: TGTGCCAGCAGCCGGTTAGCGGGAGGCTTCGAGCAGTACTTC. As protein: CASSRLAGGFEQYF.

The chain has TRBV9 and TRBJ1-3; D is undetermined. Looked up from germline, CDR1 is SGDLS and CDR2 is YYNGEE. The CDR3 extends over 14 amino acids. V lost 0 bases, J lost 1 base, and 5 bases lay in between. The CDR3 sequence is CASSVGVSGNTIYF. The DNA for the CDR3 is TGTGCCAGCAGCGTAGGGGTTTCTGGAAACACCATATATTTT.

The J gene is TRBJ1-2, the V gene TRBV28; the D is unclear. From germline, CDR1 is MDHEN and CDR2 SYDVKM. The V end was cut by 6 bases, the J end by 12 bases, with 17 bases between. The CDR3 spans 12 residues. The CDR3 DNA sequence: TGTGCCAGCAGCCCTAGGGCGGTCGGGGACACCTTC. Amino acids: CASSPRAVGDTF.

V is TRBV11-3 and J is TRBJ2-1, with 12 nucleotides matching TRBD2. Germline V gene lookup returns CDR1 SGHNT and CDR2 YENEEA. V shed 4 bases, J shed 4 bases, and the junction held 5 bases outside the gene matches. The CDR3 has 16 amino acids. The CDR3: CASSSGTSGLYNEQFF. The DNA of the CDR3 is TGTGCCAGCAGCTCTGGGACTAGCGGGTTGTACAATGAGCAGTTCTTC.

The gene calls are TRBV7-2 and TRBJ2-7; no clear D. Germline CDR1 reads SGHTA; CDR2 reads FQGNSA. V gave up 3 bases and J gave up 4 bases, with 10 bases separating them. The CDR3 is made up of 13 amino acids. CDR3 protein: CASSLGKVYEQYF. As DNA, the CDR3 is TGTGCCAGCAGCTTGGGTAAAGTATACGAGCAGTACTTC. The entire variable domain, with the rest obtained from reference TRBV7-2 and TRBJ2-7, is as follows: GAGVSQSPSNKVTEKGKDVELRCDPISGHTALYWYRQSLGQGLEFLIYFQGNSAPDKSGLPSDRFSAERTGGSVSTLTIQRTQQEDSAVYLCASSLGKVYEQYFGPGTRLTVT.

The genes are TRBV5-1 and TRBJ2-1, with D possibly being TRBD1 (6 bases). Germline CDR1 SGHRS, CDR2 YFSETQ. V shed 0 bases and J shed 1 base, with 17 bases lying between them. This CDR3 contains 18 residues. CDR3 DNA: TGCGCCAGCAGCTTGGAGGGGGAAATCAGTCGATCCTACAATGAGCAGTTCTTC. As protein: CASSLEGEISRSYNEQFF.

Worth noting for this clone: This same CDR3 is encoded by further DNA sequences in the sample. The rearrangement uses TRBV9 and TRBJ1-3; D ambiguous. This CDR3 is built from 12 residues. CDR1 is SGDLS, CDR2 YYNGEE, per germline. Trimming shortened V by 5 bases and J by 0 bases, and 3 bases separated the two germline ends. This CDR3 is CASSLSGNTIYF. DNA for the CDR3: TGTGCCAGCAGTCTCTCTGGAAACACCATATATTTT.

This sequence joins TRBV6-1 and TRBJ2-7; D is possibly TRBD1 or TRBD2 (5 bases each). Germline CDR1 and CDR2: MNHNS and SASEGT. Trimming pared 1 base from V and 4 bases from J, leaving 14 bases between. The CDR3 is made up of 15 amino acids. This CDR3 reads CASSEDGGSRYEQYF. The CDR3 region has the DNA TGTGCCAGCAGTGAAGATGGGGGTAGTCGGTACGAGCAGTACTTC.

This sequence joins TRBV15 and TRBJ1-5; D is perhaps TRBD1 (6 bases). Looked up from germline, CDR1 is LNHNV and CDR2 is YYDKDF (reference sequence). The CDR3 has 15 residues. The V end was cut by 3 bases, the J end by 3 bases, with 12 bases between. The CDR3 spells CATSSRGGDNQPQHF. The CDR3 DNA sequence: TGTGCCACCAGCAGCCGAGGGGGTGACAATCAGCCCCAGCATTTT.

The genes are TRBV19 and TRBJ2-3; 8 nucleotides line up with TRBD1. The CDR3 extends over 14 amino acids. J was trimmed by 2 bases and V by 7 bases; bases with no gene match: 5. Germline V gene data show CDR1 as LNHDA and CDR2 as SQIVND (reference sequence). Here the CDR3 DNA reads TGTGCCAGTATAGGGACAGGAGACACAGATACGCAGTATTTT. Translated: CASIGTGDTDTQYF.

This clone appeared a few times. CDR3 DNA sequence: TGTGCCAGCAGCACCGGACAGAACCAAGAGACCCAGTACTTC. Its protein is CASSTGQNQETQYF. The J gene is TRBJ2-5, the V gene TRBV9; D is perhaps TRBD1 (6 bases). The CDR3 contains 14 residues. CDR1 is SGDLS and CDR2 is YYNGEE in the germline V gene. V was cut by 4 bases and J by 0 bases, with 10 bases left in between.